The rows below give T cell receptor beta chains drawn from one sample of a study of cytomegalovirus exposure and HLA in healthy donors. TCRdb's copy holds only in-frame clones and misses some; the assay was immunoSEQ multiplex PCR. The sample comprises about 130,000 clones, about 70% of which are singletons, and about 2.1% rests with the top ten. Sequenced: PBMCs. All receptors come from a woman aged 35 to 49 in good health and CMV-seropositive. Both conserved end residues are part of each CDR3. The D gene is left open where the match is weak. Expanded clones get a size class; other rows say once, few or many, or leave the size out.

>-|TRBJ2-5|TRBD1|TRBV2
TGTGCCAGCAGTGAGGACAGGGTCCAAGAGACCCAGTACTTC
CASSEDRVQETQYF
>-|TRBJ1-4|-|TRBV4-1
TGCGCCAGCAGCCAAGCCCCCTCCGGACCCCTAGGGGAAGAACTGTTTTTT
CASSQAPSGPLGEELFF
>-|TRBJ1-4|-|TRBV25-1
TGTGCCAGCAGTCCCGGGGCGGGGGGTGAAGGAAAACTGTTTTTT
CASSPGAGGEGKLFF
>few|TRBJ2-3|TRBD2|TRBV5-5
TGTGCCAGCAGCTTCGGGCTAGCGGGAGGCACAGATACGCAGTATTTT
CASSFGLAGGTDTQYF
>once|TRBJ2-3|TRBD2|TRBV7-9
TGTGCCAGCAGCTTAGACTGGCCCGGGGGGACGCAGTATTTT
CASSLDWPGGTQYF
>-|TRBJ2-1|-|TRBV7-9
TGTGCCAGCAGCCCAGGGCGGAGCTCCTACAATGAGCAGTTCTTC
CASSPGRSSYNEQFF
>few|TRBJ1-2|TRBD1|TRBV10-3
TGTGCCACCGGACAGGCGGAGTTTACTGGCTACACCTTC
CATGQAEFTGYTF
>-|TRBJ2-1|TRBD2|TRBV7-2
TGTGCCAGCAGCTTAGTCCTAGCGGGGGGTGCGAATGAGCAGTTCTTC
CASSLVLAGGANEQFF
>-|TRBJ2-3|TRBD2|TRBV7-2
TGTGCCAGCAGCTTGTCGGGGCTGACTAGCGCGAGCACAGATACGCAGTATTTT
CASSLSGLTSASTDTQYF
>-|TRBJ1-4|TRBD1|TRBV28
TGTGCCAGCAGTTTCCGACAGGGACGTGAAAAACTGTTTTTT
CASSFRQGREKLFF
>-|TRBJ2-7|-|TRBV28
TGTGCCAGTTTACGGGGACATCGCCCCTACGAGCAGTACTTC
CASLRGHRPYEQYF
>-|TRBJ1-2|TRBD1|TRBV6-5
TGTGCCAGCAGTTCAACAGGGGGCAACTATGGCTACACCTTC
CASSSTGGNYGYTF
>-|TRBJ2-6|-|TRBV6-5
TGTGCCAGCAGCCCCTTGGGCGTTGGGGCCAACGTCCTGACTTTC
CASSPLGVGANVLTF
>-|TRBJ2-5|TRBD1|TRBV7-2
TGTGCCAGCAGCCGTACAGGGGTGAGGGAGACCCAGTACTTC
CASSRTGVRETQYF
>-|TRBJ2-7|TRBD1|TRBV4-3
TGCGCCAGCAGCCAAGATCGGACAGGGGGATGTGAGCAGTACTTC
CASSQDRTGGCEQYF
>-|TRBJ1-2|-|TRBV7-2
TGTGCCAGCAGCTTAGCGGGGGGTGACTATGGCTACACCTTC
CASSLAGGDYGYTF
>-|TRBJ1-2|TRBD1|TRBV4-2
TGTGCCAGCAGCCAAGGGACAGGGGGAACCCCTAACTATGGCTACACCTTC
CASSQGTGGTPNYGYTF
>-|TRBJ2-7|-|TRBV7-2
TGTGCCAGCAGCCCCGCGTCAGGGAAGTACAGCTACGAGCAGTACTTC
CASSPASGKYSYEQYF
>few|TRBJ1-4|TRBD1|TRBV2
TGTGCCAGCAGATTACGGACAGGGGCGCTTGAAAAACTGTTTTTT
CASRLRTGALEKLFF
>-|TRBJ2-3|-|TRBV15
TGTGCCACCAGCAGAGATGAGGCCACAGATACGCAGTATTTT
CATSRDEATDTQYF
>-|TRBJ1-4|TRBD1|TRBV6-6
TGTGCCACGACCCGGACAGGGGCGGAAAAACTGTTTTTT
CATTRTGAEKLFF
>-|TRBJ1-1|TRBD1|TRBV25-1
TGTGCCAGCAGGGACAGGGATGAAGCTTTCTTT
CASRDRDEAFF
>-|TRBJ2-3|-|TRBV7-2
TGTGCCAGCAGCTTATGGGGACTCCCACCAGATACGCAGTATTTT
CASSLWGLPPDTQYF
>-|TRBJ2-1|TRBD2|TRBV25-1
TGTGCCAGCAGTGAACTGGGGGGGGATTACAATGAGCAGTTCTTC
CASSELGGDYNEQFF
>few|TRBJ1-5|-|TRBV28
TGTGCCAGCAGTTTAGGGAGTAGCAATCAGCCCCAGCATTTT
CASSLGSSNQPQHF
>few|TRBJ2-2|TRBD2|TRBV6-4
TGTGCCAGCAGCTCCTCGGGAGGAGTAGCCGGGGAGCTGTTTTTT
CASSSSGGVAGELFF
>-|TRBJ1-2|-|TRBV30
TGTGCCACCTCTTCGCAGGGTGACTATGGCTACACCTTC
CATSSQGDYGYTF
>-|TRBJ2-1|-|TRBV4-1
TGCGCCAGCACCCCAGGGAGGAGGGGTAGCCACAATGAGCAGTTCTTC
CASTPGRRGSHNEQFF
>-|TRBJ2-3|-|TRBV5-5
TGTGCCAGCAGCTTGGGCGCGGAGGCAGATACGCAGTATTTT
CASSLGAEADTQYF
>few|TRBJ1-4|TRBD1|TRBV7-9
TGTGCCAGCAGCCGGACAGGGCCGTCTGAAAAACTGTTTTTT
CASSRTGPSEKLFF
>-|TRBJ1-1|-|TRBV5-1
TGCGCCAGCAGCCCGGGGGGAGGCGTGAACACTGAAGCTTTCTTT
CASSPGGGVNTEAFF
>many|TRBJ1-3|-|TRBV19
TGTGCCAGTAGTATAGAGAAGAGAATCTCTGGAAACACCATATATTTT
CASSIEKRISGNTIYF
>few|TRBJ1-5|-|TRBV5-5
TGTGCCAGCAGCCCGGGACAAAATAGCAATCAGCCCCAGCATTTT
CASSPGQNSNQPQHF
>-|TRBJ1-5|-|TRBV7-2
TGTGCCAGCAGCCCTCTCTATAGCAATCAGCCCCAGCATTTT
CASSPLYSNQPQHF
>-|TRBJ1-2|-|TRBV7-2
TGTGCCAGCAGCTTAGACTGGTCTTTTGGCTACACCTTC
CASSLDWSFGYTF
>-|TRBJ1-3|-|TRBV13
TGTGCCAGCAGCCTGAGGCGGATCTCTGGAAACACCATATATTTT
CASSLRRISGNTIYF
>-|TRBJ2-7|-|TRBV28
TGTGCCAGCAGGGACACGTCTACCTACGAGCAGTACTTC
CASRDTSTYEQYF
>-|TRBJ2-7|TRBD1|TRBV7-2
TGTGCCAGCAGCTCACAGGGGGCCTCTACCTACGAGCAGTACTTC
CASSSQGASTYEQYF
>-|TRBJ2-1|-|TRBV5-1
TGCGCCAGCAGCTTCTCTAGATCTGGGGAGCAGTTCTTC
CASSFSRSGEQFF
>-|TRBJ1-2|TRBD1|TRBV28
TGTGCCAGCAGTTCAAAAGGGACAGGGACATACGGGTACACCTTC
CASSSKGTGTYGYTF
>-|TRBJ2-4|-|TRBV28
TGTGCCAGCAGCAAAAGGGGGTACGGCATTCAGTACTTC
CASSKRGYGIQYF
>once|TRBJ1-1|-|TRBV6-5
TGTGCCAGCCTGGCAATGAACACTGAAGCTTTCTTT
CASLAMNTEAFF
>-|TRBJ1-5|-|TRBV5-3
TGTGCCAGAAGCTTGGTCGTAGGGGAATATAGCAATCAGCCCCAGCATTTT
CARSLVVGEYSNQPQHF
>-|TRBJ1-2|TRBD1|TRBV7-2
TGTGCCAGCAGCTTAGCGCAAGACAGGGTTAATGGCTACACCTTC
CASSLAQDRVNGYTF
>-|TRBJ2-1|TRBD2|TRBV6-4
TGTGCCAGCAGTGGGACTAGCGGGGGGGGCTTGGACGAGCAGTTCTTC
CASSGTSGGGLDEQFF
>-|TRBJ2-5|TRBD2|TRBV18
TGTGCCAGCTCACCACGCGGGGGGCCTCAAGAGACCCAGTACTTC
CASSPRGGPQETQYF
>-|TRBJ2-1|-|TRBV5-8
TGTGCCAGCAGCTTGGACTGGGCCGGCGAGCAGTTCTTC
CASSLDWAGEQFF
>-|TRBJ2-7|TRBD2|TRBV18
TGTGCCAGCTCACCCCGTAGCGGGCGACCTTACGAGCAGTACTTC
CASSPRSGRPYEQYF
>once|TRBJ2-2|-|TRBV14
TGTGCCAGCAAACGGCAGGGGAATGTCGGGGAGCTGTTTTTT
CASKRQGNVGELFF
>-|TRBJ1-6|-|TRBV6-4
TGTGCCAGCAGTGACTCGGAGGATTCACCCCTCCACTTT
CASSDSEDSPLHF
>-|TRBJ2-5|TRBD2|TRBV9
TGTGCCAGCAGCCCCAGTGCGGGGGAAGAGACCCAGTACTTC
CASSPSAGEETQYF
>-|TRBJ1-1|TRBD1|TRBV28
TGTGCCAGCAACAGGGGTACTGAAGCTTTCTTT
CASNRGTEAFF
>-|TRBJ2-7|-|TRBV27
TGTGCCAGCAGTTCCTCTGATCGATTCGCGACAGGACAGTTTGTCTACGAGCAGTACTTC
CASSSSDRFATGQFVYEQYF